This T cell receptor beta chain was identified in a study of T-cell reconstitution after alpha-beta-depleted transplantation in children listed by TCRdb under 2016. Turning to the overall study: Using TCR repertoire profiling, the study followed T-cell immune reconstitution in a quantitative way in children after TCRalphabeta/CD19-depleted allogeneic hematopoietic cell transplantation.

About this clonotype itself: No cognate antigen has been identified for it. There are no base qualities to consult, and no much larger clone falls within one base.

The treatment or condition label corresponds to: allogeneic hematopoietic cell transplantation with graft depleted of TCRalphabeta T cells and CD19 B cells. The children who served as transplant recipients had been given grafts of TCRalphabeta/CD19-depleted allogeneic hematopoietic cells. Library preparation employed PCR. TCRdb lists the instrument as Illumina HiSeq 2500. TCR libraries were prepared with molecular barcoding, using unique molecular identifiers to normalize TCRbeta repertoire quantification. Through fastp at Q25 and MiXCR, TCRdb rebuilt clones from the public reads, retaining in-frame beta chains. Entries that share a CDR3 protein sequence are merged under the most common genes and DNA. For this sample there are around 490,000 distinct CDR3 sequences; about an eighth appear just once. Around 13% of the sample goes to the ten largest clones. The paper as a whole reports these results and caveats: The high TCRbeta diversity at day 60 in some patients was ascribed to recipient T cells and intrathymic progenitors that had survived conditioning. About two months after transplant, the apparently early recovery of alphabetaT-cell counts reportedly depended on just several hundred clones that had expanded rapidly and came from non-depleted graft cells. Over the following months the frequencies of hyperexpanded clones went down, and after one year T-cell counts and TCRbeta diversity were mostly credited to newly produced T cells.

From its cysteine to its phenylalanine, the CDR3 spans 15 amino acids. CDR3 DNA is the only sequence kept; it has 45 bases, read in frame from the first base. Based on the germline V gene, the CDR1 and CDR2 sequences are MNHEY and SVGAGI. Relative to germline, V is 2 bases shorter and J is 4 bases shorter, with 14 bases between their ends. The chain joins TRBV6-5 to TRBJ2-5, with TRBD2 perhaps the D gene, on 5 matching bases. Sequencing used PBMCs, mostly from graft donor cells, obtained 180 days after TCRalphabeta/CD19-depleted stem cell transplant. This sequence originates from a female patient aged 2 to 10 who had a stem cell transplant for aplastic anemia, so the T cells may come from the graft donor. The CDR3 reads CASSYLFGGGETQYF. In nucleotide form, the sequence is TGTGCCAGCAGTTACCTTTTCGGAGGTGGAGAGACCCAGTACTTC.